The 4 T cell receptor beta chains reported below all come from one sample, sequenced in a study of T cell responses to AZD1222 COVID-19 vaccine. Some clones are missing from TCRdb's copy, which holds only in-frame ones; the method was immunoSEQ multiplex PCR. The data contain 100,000 to 150,000 clones, just over 90% of them singletons. The sequencing here drew on peripheral blood, taken on day 0 of AZD1222 vaccination. These receptors originate from an adult in good health.

V is TRBV30 and J is TRBJ1-1, with TRBD1 matching over 7 bases. CDR1 GTSNPN and CDR2 SVGIG come from the germline V gene (reference sequence). V lost 3 bases to trimming and J lost 7 bases; unmatched junction nucleotides: 8. The CDR3 has 13 amino acids. The chain's CDR3 is CAWRPRGSGEAFF. CDR3 nucleotide sequence: TGTGCCTGGAGACCCAGGGGGAGCGGTGAAGCTTTCTTT.

Written as DNA, the CDR3 is TGTGCCAGTAGTTCGGGGGTTAGCGGGAGGGGTGCCAAAAACATTCAGTACTTC. Translation: CASSSGVSGRGAKNIQYF. This chain joins TRBV19 and TRBJ2-4; 11 bases fit TRBD2. CDR3 length: 18 amino acids. Germline assignment: CDR1 LNHDA and CDR2 SQIVND (reference sequence). V lost 5 bases and J lost 1; bases outside the gene matches: 10.

The chain links TRBV15 to TRBJ1-3, with 8 positions matching TRBD1. Germline V gene lookup returns CDR1 LNHNV and CDR2 YYDKDF (reference sequence). This CDR3 is 15 amino acids long. V lost 5 bases, J lost 1 base, and 4 bases stayed unmatched. The CDR3 region is CATSYQGASGNTIYF. The CDR3 DNA sequence: TGTGCCACCAGCTATCAGGGGGCGTCTGGAAACACCATATATTTT.

This clone appeared a few times. The V gene is TRBV5-4, the J gene TRBJ2-7, with 8 bases identical to TRBD2. Germline V gives CDR1 SGHNT, CDR2 YYREEE (reference sequence). V lost 1 base and J lost 5; bases outside the gene matches: 17. The CDR3 runs to 18 residues. The CDR3 protein is CASSLKGVREAGVHEQYF. The CDR3 DNA sequence: TGTGCCAGCAGCTTGAAGGGAGTGCGTGAAGCGGGAGTCCACGAGCAGTACTTC.